The T cell receptor (beta chain) under discussion was sequenced for a study of CD8+ T cells in alopecia areata (dated by TCRdb to the late 2010s). Notes on the research overall: Treated patients were enrolled in an open-label pilot trial of oral tofacitinib at 5 to 10 mg twice daily for moderate-to-severe alopecia areata. Tofacitinib was administered for 6 to 18 months, and 6 months of follow-up off drug were then conducted to assess delayed response and recurrence. The SALT score, which quantifies the percentage of affected scalp surface area, was used to measure disease severity in treated patients. In both human patients and the C3H/HeJ mouse model, the study applied high-throughput TCRbeta sequencing to look at T cell clonal expansion in alopecia areata. On the human side, TCRbeta sequencing was run on scalp tissue and on sorted CD4+ and CD8+ peripheral blood T cells from healthy controls and from alopecia areata patients with either patchy or totalis/universalis disease. Tofacitinib-treated patients had biopsies at baseline and at 4 and 24 weeks of treatment, with a later scalp biopsy in several patients. Scalp clonality was compared across normal scalp (n=4), patchy alopecia areata scalp (n=8), and alopecia totalis/universalis scalp (n=8). RNA was obtained with the PAXgene miRNA kit for fixed scalp, the miRNeasy kit for PBMCs, and the RNeasy kit for mouse skin. TCRbeta CDR3 regions were amplified by immunoSEQ multiplex PCR using 35 Vbeta forward and 13 Jbeta reverse primers.

The junction carries 13 bases between V and J, which are trimmed by 6 bases and 8 bases respectively. CDR1 MNHEY and CDR2 SVGAGI are derived from the germline V gene. Measured from the cysteine to the phenylalanine, the CDR3 is 13 residues long. The retained sequence is limited to the CDR3, 39 bases, with the frame set at the first base. The treatment or condition tag for this specimen amounts to: oral pan-JAK inhibitor, 5-10 mg twice daily. From alopecia areata patients, peripheral blood was collected along with lesional scalp punch biopsies. PBMCs were separated by density centrifugation and stained for CD3, CD4 and CD8, after which CD4+ and CD8+ T cells were sorted on a FACSAria. The study at large found these results: Compared with normal scalp, lesional scalp had higher clonality and more expanded CD8+ clones, particularly in alopecia totalis/universalis, a pattern that suggests antigenic drive. Resident alphabeta T cells in normal human skin are also sequenced, complicating scalp TCR repertoire analysis, unlike mouse skin dominated by gammadelta T cells. Many expanded lesional clones persisted in scalp and blood during tofacitinib treatment, which may partly explain relapse after stopping treatment. Shared TCR sequences between patients were less evident than in mice, which may be partly attributable to HLA diversity in the patient population. Tofacitinib significantly lowered scalp clonality and the number of expanded CD8+ clones among the top 100 scalp clones. Because the treated cohort was small and had only one nonresponder, larger studies are needed to examine links between baseline CD8+ expansion and response.

Concerning this clone itself: Its antigen is still unknown. Qualities for individual bases were not recorded, and no much larger clone is one base off.

Library creation used the immunoSEQ multiplex PCR assay. For TCR sequencing, RNA was extracted from every sample and reverse transcribed into cDNA to serve as template. SuperScript III was used to make first-strand cDNA, primed with a 2:1 mix of oligo-dT and random hexamers. A synthetic immune receptor repertoire was used to gauge amplification bias, and whatever bias remained was removed computationally. Per the original workflow: After raw reads were preprocessed to remove errors, the CDR3 was defined following IMGT conventions as running from the conserved cysteine to phenylalanine. Clonality was computed as 1 minus the Shannon entropy, with the entropy normalized by log2 of the number of productive unique TCRs. Whether scalp clones were CD4 or CD8 was inferred by matching scalp TCRbeta sequences against CD4 and CD8 repertoires sorted from blood. The clones in this table, taken by TCRdb from immuneACCESS, are in-frame only. Not every clone is retained; where verified, under half of the shortfall comes from an unresolved V gene, and the cause of the rest is unknown. D and trimming come from the DNA, and the V and J calls and clone size come from that table. A total of 200,000 to 250,000 clones appear in this sample, about 40% of them only once. Together, the top ten hold roughly 2.6% of the sample.

This sample comprised CD4+ T cells sorted from blood, obtained at approximately week 36, from a patient treated with tofacitinib. The sequence came from a human donor with alopecia areata. The chain couples TRBV6-5 to TRBJ1-4, with an unclear D gene assignment. The sequenced DNA: TGTGCCAGCAGCCACCTCACGGAGGAAAAACTGTTTTTT. Translation gives CASSHLTEEKLFF.